The following is a TCR beta chain sequence with its context. Its specific antigen is unknown. Base qualities are missing; no much larger clone stands one base away. The donors were healthy, HIV-negative adults who had no recently reported acute infections or vaccinations. Every donor was a Caucasian adult residing in Nashville, Tennessee, USA. Magnetic negative selection was used to enrich CD4+ T cells, after which naive cells were positively selected on CD45RA and the negative fraction became the memory subset. Blood was collected by leukapheresis, and PBMCs were isolated by Ficoll-Histopaque density gradient centrifugation and then cryopreserved in liquid nitrogen vapor phase. Analytical flow cytometry was used to check the purity and quantity of every magnetically sorted T cell population. Each sorted fraction had its genomic DNA isolated and then quantified by UV absorbance on a Nanodrop 2000c.

V loses 4 bases of germline sequence and J loses 4 bases, and the interval between the two ends is 15 bases. The CDR3, cysteine through phenylalanine, is 15 amino acids long. The sequence is cut down to CDR3 DNA, 45 bases in frame from base 1. CDR1 is given as SNHLY and CDR2 as FYNNEI, both from the germline V gene. The sample is drawn from a study of shared clonotypes between healthy human individuals (dated by TCRdb to about 2020). Context from the whole study: The cohort comprised a couple of women and a few men aged 18 to 49 years. For each donor, three plates each were used for CD4 naive and CD4 memory, two plates were used for CD8 naive, and one plate was used for CD8 memory. To estimate repertoire size and how much clonotypes are shared between individuals, the study performed deep sequencing of blood TCR repertoires from a few healthy adults. Libraries were prepared and TCR repertoires were sequenced by different laboratories using diverse techniques, in order to increase sequencing depth and limit assay-specific biases. Per donor, leukapheresis produced somewhere between about 0.94 and 9.5 billion PBMCs.

TCR CDR3 regions were amplified from genomic DNA by multiplex PCR using the deep immunoSEQ assay. Extracted genomic DNA from each cell subset was distributed evenly across all wells of several immunoSEQ 96-well plates, and each plate was treated as a replicate. For sorted subsets, about 210 ng of genomic DNA, equivalent to some 33,000 T cell genomes, went into each replicate PCR. Purified libraries were measured with a Qubit 3.0 fluorometer, size-checked on a Bioanalyzer 2100, and measured again with the KAPA Library Quantification kit. Every immunoSEQ 96-well plate was sequenced on a dedicated single-read 150-cycle Illumina NextSeq 550 flow cell. The paper's data handling went like this. Because the immunoSEQ output included only junctional sequences and no quality scores, the filtering could not be the same as the filtering used for full-length reads. Sequences were annotated with PyIR, a Python wrapper for IgBLAST v1.9, using IMGT germline references to assign V/J genes and CDR3. Reads were filtered out if the reads had weak V/J assignments (E-value above 1e-6), no CDR3, stop codons, out-of-frame junctions, or ambiguous translated residues. V3J clonotypes were defined as sequences sharing an identical inferred V gene, J gene, and CDR3 amino acid sequence. Percentage overlap between repertoires was computed as shared unique clonotypes divided by the size of the smaller repertoire. Repertoire richness was assessed with RTK rarefaction, the Chao1 estimator, and Recon v2.1 estimates of unobserved clonotypes. For all TCRbeta clonotypes obtained by the gDNA method from four donors, generation probabilities were computed with OLGA. TCRdb mirrors the immuneACCESS table, restricted to in-frame sequences. Some clones are absent from its copies; in checked studies, under half trace to an unresolved V gene, and the reason for the others is unknown. From that table come the V and J calls and clone size; the DNA was used to work out D and trimming. The sample table lists about 1.5 million clones, around 95% of them with a count of one. The leading ten clones occupy approximately 1% of the sample.

The study at large found these results: Naive subsets generally had larger estimated clonotype richness than memory subsets did. Higher generation probabilities were observed for clonotypes shared by all four sorted-subset donors than for non-shared clonotypes. Even with the large sequencing depth, rarefaction of the sorted-subset datasets indicated that sequencing was incomplete. The genetic and exposure-history diversity represented was limited by the small number of donors. Pairwise subsampling indicated that sequencing depth was expected to affect the degree of clonotype sharing among donors. Sampling was limited to blood, and TCR repertoires in tissue likely differ from TCR repertoires in blood. Across four donors, approximately 5% of naive CD4, approximately 3.6% of naive CD8, about 2.3% of memory CD4, and approximately 0.4% of memory CD8 clonotypes were shared.

Specimen: naive CD4+ T cells sorted from blood. The sample's cell subset or site, from its label and the paper: CD45RA+ positively selected. Rearrangement joined TRBV2 to TRBJ2-3; TRBD1 could be the D gene, as 6 bases match. This TCR was recovered from a man aged 25-45 years in good health. The CDR3 corresponds to CASSGVRGGSDTQYF. The sequenced DNA: TGTGCCAGCAGTGGGGTCAGGGGTGGCTCAGATACGCAGTATTTT.